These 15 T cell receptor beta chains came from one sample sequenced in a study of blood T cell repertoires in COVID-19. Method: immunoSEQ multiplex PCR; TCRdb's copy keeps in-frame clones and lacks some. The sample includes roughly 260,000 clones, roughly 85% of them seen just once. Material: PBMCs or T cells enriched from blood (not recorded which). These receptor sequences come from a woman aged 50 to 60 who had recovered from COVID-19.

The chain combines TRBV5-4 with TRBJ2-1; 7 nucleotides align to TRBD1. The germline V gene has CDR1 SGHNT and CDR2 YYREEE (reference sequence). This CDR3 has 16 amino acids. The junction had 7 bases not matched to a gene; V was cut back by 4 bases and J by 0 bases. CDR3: CASSLPGQSSYNEQFF. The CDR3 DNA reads TGTGCCAGCAGCCTCCCGGGACAGAGCTCCTACAATGAGCAGTTCTTC.

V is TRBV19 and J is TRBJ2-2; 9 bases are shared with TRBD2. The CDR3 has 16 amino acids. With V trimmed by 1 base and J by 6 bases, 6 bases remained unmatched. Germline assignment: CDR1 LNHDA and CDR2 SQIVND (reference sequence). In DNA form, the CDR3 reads TGTGCCAGTAGTATAGTTAGTAGCGGGAGTGCCGGGGAGCTGTTTTTT. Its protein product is CASSIVSSGSAGELFF.

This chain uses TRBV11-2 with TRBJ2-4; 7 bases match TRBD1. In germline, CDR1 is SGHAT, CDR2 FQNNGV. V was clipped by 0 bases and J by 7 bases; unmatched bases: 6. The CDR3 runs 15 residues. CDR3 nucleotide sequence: TGTGCCAGCAGCTTAGATCAGGGGGAGCGCAACATTCAGTACTTC. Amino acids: CASSLDQGERNIQYF. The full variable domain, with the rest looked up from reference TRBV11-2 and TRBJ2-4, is EAGVAQSPRYKIIEKRQSVAFWCNPISGHATLYWYQQILGQGPKLLIQFQNNGVVDDSQLPKDRFSAERLKGVDSTLKIQPAKLEDSAVYLCASSLDQGERNIQYFGAGTRLSVL.

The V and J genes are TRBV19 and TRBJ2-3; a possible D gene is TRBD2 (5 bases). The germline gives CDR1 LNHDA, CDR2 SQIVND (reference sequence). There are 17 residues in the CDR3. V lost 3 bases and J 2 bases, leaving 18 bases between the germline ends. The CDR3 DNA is TGTGCCAGTAGTATCTCGGAGGTCCCGTCAACCACAGATACGCAGTATTTT. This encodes CASSISEVPSTTDTQYF.

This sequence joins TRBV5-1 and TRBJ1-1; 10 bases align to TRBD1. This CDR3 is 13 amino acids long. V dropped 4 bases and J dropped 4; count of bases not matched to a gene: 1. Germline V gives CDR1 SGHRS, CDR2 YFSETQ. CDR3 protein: CASSRTGGTEAFF. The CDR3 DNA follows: TGCGCCAGCAGCAGGACAGGGGGCACTGAAGCTTTCTTT. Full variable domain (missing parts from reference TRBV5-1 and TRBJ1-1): KAGVTQTPRYLIKTRGQQVTLSCSPISGHRSVSWYQQTPGQGLQFLFEYFSETQRNKGNFPGRFSGRQFSNSRSEMNVSTLELGDSALYLCASSRTGGTEAFFGQGTRLTVV.

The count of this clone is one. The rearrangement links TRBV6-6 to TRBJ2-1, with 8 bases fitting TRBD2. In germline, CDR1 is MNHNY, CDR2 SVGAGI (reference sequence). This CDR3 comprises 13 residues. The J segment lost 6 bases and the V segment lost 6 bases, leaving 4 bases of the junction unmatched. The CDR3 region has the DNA TGTGCCAGCAGGGATCTAGCGGGCAATGAGCAGTTCTTC. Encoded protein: CASRDLAGNEQFF.

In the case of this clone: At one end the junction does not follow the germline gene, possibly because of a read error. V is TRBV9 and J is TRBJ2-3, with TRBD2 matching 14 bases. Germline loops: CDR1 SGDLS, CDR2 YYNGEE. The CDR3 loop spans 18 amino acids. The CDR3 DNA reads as TGTGCCGGCAGCCTGCGACTAGCGGGAGGGTTCTCCACAGATACGCAGTATTTT. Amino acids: CAGSLRLAGGFSTDTQYF.

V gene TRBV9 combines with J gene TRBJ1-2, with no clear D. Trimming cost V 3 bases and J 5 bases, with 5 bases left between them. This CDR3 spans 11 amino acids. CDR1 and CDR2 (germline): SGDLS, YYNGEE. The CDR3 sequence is CASSALYGYTF. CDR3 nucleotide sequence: TGTGCCAGCAGCGCCCTATATGGCTACACCTTC.

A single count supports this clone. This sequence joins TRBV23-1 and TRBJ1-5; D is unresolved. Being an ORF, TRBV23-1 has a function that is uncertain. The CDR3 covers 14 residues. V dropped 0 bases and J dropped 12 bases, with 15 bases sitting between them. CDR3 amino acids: CASSQSPPQSSQHF. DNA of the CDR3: TGCGCCAGCAGTCAATCGCCTCCACAGTCGAGCCAGCATTTT.

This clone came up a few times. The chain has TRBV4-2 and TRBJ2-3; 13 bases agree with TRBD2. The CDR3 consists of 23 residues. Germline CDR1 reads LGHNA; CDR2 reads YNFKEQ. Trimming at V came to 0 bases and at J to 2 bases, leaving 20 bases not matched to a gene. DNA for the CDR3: TGTGCCAGCAGCCAAGATCATGGGTGGGGGTCACTAGCGGGAGGGTCCTACACAGATACGCAGTATTTT. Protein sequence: CASSQDHGWGSLAGGSYTDTQYF.

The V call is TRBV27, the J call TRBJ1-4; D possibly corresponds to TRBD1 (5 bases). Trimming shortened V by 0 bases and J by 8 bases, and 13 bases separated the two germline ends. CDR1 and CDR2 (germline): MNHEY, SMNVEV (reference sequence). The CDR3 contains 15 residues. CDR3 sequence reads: CASSLSFRVGEKLFF. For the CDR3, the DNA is TGTGCCAGCAGTTTATCCTTCAGGGTTGGCGAAAAACTGTTTTTT. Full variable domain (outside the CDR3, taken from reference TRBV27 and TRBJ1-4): EAQVTQNPRYLITVTGKKLTVTCSQNMNHEYMSWYRQDPGLGLRQIYYSMNVEVTDKGDVPEGYKVSRKEKRNFPLILESPSPNQTSLYFCASSLSFRVGEKLFFGSGTQLSVL.

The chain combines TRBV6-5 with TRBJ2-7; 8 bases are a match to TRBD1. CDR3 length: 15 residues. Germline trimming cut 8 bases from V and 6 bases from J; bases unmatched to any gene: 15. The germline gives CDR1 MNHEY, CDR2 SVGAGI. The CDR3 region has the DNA TGTGCCAGCTCGCGGTTTCGAGGACAGGGCAGCGAGCAGTACTTC. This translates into CASSRFRGQGSEQYF.

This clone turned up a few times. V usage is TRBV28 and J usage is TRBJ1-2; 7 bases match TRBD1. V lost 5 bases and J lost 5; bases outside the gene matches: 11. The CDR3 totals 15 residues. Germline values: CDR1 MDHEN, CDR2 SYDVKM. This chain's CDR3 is CASSDHHRGGYGYTF. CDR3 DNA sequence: TGTGCCAGCAGTGACCATCACAGGGGAGGTTATGGCTACACCTTC.

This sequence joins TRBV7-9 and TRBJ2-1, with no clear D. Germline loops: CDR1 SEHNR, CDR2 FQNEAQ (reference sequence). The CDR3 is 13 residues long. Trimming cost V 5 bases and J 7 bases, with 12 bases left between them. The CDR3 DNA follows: TGTGCCAGCAGCCCGCCTACCGGGAATGAGCAGTTCTTC. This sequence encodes CASSPPTGNEQFF. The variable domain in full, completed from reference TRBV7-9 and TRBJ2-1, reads DTGVSQNPRHKITKRGQNVTFRCDPISEHNRLYWYRQTLGQGPEFLTYFQNEAQLEKSRLLSDRFSAERPKGSFSTLEIQRTEQGDSAMYLCASSPPTGNEQFFGPGTRLTVL.

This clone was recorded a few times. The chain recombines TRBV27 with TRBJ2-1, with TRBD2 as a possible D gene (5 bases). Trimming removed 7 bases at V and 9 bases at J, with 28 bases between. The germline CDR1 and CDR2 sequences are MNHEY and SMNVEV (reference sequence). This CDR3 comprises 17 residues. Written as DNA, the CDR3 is TGTGCCAGCACTAAAGAGGCGGGTGGATACAATTTGGGTGAGCAGTTCTTC. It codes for CASTKEAGGYNLGEQFF.